This T cell receptor beta chain emerged from a study of T cell responses to AZD1222 COVID-19 vaccine (dated by TCRdb to the early 2020s). A note on the overall study: AZD1222 recipients whose second dose came at about 4 weeks and those whose second dose came at about 12 weeks were combined into one group, since spike-specific TCR depth and breadth did not differ between the two schedules. TCR sequencing was performed for roughly 250 trial participants, of whom 200 to 220 were given two doses of AZD1222 and roughly 25 were given two doses of MenACWY control vaccine. Trial participants were enrolled by age into 18-55, 56-69 and 70-plus year subgroups, with approximately 150, 30 and 60 TCR-sequenced participants respectively.

The CDR3 regions of human TCRbeta chains were subjected to immunosequencing. The study's processing was this. TCRs in the repertoires were compared against a reference library of SARS-CoV-2-specific TCRs that had been generated with the MIRA antigen-specificity platform. Breadth was defined as the fraction of unique TCRs that were SARS-CoV-2-associated. Depth was defined as the fraction of total T cells that were SARS-CoV-2-associated. Each spike-specific TCR was assigned to its reactive spike region and to a CD4 or CD8 class using the MIRA data. Log10-transformed breadth and depth values were compared by one-way ANOVA with Sidak's multiple comparisons tests. TCRdb took this table from immuneACCESS and kept in-frame rearrangements with V and J called. Such tables lack part of the clones; where checked against another copy, unresolved V genes explain under half of the gap, and the rest is unexplained. The D gene and trimming were derived from the DNA, and the V and J assignments and clone size from that table. The sample records 130,000 or so clones, 90% of which are singletons. The top ten clones comprise 6.9% of the sample.

Broad study findings and their caveats: Participants were mostly white British, with more females than males. The authors suggested clonal diversity may have been underestimated. Reportedly, close to half of the unique spike-specific TCRs recognized epitopes lying outside the regions that are mutated in the B.1.351 and B.1.1.7 variants. In the small 56-69-year group, the increase in depth fell short of significance, most likely because of low power. After two AZD1222 doses, both the breadth and the depth of spike-specific TCRs were significantly higher than at day 0 and than in MenACWY recipients. Vaccine-associated CD4 TCRs spanned the whole spike protein, with dominant responses in regions 160-218 and 743-854. Conclusions about previously exposed vaccinees are limited, since just 5 to 7 AZD1222 recipients were seropositive for SARS-CoV-2 at baseline. Because no samples from the day 14 peak response were available, repertoires could be characterized only after the peak T cell response.

As encoded in the germline V gene (reference sequence), CDR1 is LNHDA while CDR2 is SQIVND. Reading from cysteine to phenylalanine, the CDR3 counts 15 amino acids. Solely the CDR3 DNA is kept, with 45 bases framed from the first base. Trimming removed 8 bases from V and 3 bases from J; the gene matches leave 9 bases unexplained. This specimen's time point label, interpreted: baseline before first vaccination. Vaccinee samples were obtained from the UK trials COV001 and COV002, which included a single-blind randomized controlled phase 2/3 trial of AZD1222 (ChAdOx1 nCoV-19) in healthy adults. For TCRbeta chain sequencing, PBMC samples from trial participants were taken at day 0 and at day 28 after the second dose. On this clone: Its antigen has not been determined. The record has no base qualities; no much larger clone is one base away.

This clonotype was sampled from an adult in good health. Specimen: peripheral blood, collected on day 0 of AZD1222 vaccination. The receptor chain draws on TRBV19 and TRBJ1-5; TRBD1 aligns with 8 central bases. The nucleotides are TGTGCCAGTCAGCCGGGACAGGAGCCCAATCAGCCCCAGCATTTT. Its protein is CASQPGQEPNQPQHF.